Ten or more counts support the clone carrying this T cell receptor beta chain. The antigen remains unidentified. This sample was taken from a study of CD8 T cells in ankylosing spondylitis. Researchers built TCR beta libraries using quantitative 5'-RACE with molecular barcodes. TCRdb fed the 5' RACE reads into MiXCR, producing one record per CDR3 protein. Of more than 400,000 distinct CDR3 sequences detected, roughly 5.3% appear once; the ten largest clones hold approximately 4%. Germline CDR1 and CDR2: MNHEY and SVGEGT. The CDR3 is made up of 16 amino acids. V was cut by 4 bases and J by 8 bases, with 23 bases left in between. Study-wide findings and caveats: In the blood and synovial fluid of reactive arthritis, some motif variants had been previously reported. The authors reported significant enrichment of disease-linked clones in matched ankylosing spondylitis synovial fluid. Blood from ankylosing spondylitis patients appeared to carry a characteristic roughly 8-variant TCR beta motif. Clones linked to the disease showed a CD8+ phenotype. They occurred at relatively low frequencies in peripheral blood.

Sequencing used blood, either unsorted or a sorted T cell fraction (not recorded which). This TCR came from a male donor with ankylosing spondylitis. The rearrangement uses TRBV6-2 or TRBV6-3 and TRBJ1-2; D perhaps matches TRBD1 (5 bases). The DNA for the CDR3 is TGTGCCAGCAGTTCCCCCGCGAGGCCTTCTGGGGGAGGCTACACCTTC. Translated: CASSSPARPSGGGYTF.